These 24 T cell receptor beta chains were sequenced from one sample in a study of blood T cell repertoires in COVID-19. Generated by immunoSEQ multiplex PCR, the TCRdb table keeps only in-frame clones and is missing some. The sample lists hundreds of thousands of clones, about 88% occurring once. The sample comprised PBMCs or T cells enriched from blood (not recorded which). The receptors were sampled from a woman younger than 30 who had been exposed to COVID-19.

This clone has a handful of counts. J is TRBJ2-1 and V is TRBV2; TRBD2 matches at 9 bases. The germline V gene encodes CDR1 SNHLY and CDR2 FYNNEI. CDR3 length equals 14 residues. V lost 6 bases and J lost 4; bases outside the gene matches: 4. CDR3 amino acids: CASRPLAGYNEQFF. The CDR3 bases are TGTGCCAGCAGGCCTCTAGCGGGGTACAATGAGCAGTTCTTC.

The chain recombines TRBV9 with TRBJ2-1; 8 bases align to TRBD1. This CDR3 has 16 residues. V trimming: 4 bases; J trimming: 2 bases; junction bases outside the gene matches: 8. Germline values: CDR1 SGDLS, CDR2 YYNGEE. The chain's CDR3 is CASSSNNRGTYNEQFF. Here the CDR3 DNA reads TGTGCCAGCAGCTCCAATAACAGGGGGACCTACAATGAGCAGTTCTTC.

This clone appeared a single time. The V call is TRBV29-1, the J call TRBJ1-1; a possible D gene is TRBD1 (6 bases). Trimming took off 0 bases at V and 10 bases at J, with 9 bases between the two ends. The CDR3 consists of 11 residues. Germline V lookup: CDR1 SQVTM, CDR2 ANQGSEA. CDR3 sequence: CSVEDPRGAFF. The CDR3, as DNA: TGCAGCGTTGAAGATCCCAGGGGAGCTTTCTTT.

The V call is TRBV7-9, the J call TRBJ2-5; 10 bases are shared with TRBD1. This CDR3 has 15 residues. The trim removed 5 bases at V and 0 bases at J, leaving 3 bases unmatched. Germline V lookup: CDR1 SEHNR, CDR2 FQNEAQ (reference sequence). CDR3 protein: CASSRGQGYQETQYF. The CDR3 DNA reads TGTGCCAGCAGCCGGGGACAGGGGTACCAAGAGACCCAGTACTTC.

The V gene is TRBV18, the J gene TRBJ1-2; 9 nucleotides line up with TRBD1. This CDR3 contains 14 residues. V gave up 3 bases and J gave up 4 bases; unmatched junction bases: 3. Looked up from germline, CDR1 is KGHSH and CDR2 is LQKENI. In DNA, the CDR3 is TGTGCCAGCTCACCCTTGGGACAGGGCTATGGCTACACCTTC. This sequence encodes CASSPLGQGYGYTF.

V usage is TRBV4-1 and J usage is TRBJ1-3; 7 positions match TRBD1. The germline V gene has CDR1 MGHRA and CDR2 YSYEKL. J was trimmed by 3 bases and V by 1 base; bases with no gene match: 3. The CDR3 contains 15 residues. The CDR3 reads CASSQAQGDGNTIYF. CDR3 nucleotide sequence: TGCGCCAGCAGCCAAGCCCAGGGGGATGGAAACACCATATATTTT.

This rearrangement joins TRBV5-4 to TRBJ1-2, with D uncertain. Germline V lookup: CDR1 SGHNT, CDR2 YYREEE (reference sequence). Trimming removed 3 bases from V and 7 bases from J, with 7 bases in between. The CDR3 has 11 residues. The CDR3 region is CASSSPGGYTF. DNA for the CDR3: TGTGCCAGCAGCTCCCCCGGTGGCTACACCTTC.

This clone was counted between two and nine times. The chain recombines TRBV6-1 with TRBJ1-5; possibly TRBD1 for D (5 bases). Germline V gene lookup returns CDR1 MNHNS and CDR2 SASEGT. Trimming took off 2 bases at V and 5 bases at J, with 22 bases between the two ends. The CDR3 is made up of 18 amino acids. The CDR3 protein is CASSEFLIGYRPDQPQHF. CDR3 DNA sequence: TGTGCCAGCAGTGAATTTTTGATTGGTTACAGGCCTGATCAGCCCCAGCATTTT.

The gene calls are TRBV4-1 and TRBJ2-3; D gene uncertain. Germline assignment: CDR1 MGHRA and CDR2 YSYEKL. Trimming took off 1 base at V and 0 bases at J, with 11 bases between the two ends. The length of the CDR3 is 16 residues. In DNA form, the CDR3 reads TGCGCCAGCAGCCAAGGGGCTATCTCTAGCACAGATACGCAGTATTTT. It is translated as CASSQGAISSTDTQYF.

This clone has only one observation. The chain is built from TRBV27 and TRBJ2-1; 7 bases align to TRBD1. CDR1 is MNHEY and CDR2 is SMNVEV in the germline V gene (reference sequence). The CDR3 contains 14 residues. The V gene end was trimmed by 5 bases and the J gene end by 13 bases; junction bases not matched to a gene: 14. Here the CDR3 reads CASSPRALGQTQFF. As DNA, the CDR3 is TGTGCCAGCAGTCCCAGGGCCCTGGGACAGACACAGTTCTTC.

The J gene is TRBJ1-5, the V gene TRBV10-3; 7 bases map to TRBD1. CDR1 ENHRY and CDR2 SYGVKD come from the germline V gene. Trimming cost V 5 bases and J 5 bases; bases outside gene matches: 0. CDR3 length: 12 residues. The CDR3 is CAISQGDQPQHF. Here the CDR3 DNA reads TGTGCCATCAGTCAGGGGGATCAGCCCCAGCATTTT.

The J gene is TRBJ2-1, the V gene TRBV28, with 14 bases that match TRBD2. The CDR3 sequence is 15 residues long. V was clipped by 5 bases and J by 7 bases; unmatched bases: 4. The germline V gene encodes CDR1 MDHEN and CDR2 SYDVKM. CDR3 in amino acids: CASSTGTSGSNEQFF. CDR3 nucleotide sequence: TGTGCCAGCAGTACCGGGACTAGCGGGAGTAATGAGCAGTTCTTC.

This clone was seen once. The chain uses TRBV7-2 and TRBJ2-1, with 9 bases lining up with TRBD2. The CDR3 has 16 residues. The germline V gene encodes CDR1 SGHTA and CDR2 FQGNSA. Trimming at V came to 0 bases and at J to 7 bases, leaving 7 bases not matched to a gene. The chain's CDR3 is CASSLAVLAGRNEQFF. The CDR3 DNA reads TGTGCCAGCAGCTTAGCTGTACTAGCGGGTAGGAATGAGCAGTTCTTC.

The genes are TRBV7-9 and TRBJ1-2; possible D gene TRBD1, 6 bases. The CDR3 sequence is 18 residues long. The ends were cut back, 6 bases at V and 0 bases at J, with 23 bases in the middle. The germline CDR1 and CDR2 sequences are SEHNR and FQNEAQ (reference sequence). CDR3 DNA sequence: TGTGCCAGCAGTTCTCACGCCAACAGGGCGCCTTCTAACTATGGCTACACCTTC. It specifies CASSSHANRAPSNYGYTF. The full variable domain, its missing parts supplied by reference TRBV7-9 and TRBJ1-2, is DTGVSQNPRHKITKRGQNVTFRCDPISEHNRLYWYRQTLGQGPEFLTYFQNEAQLEKSRLLSDRFSAERPKGSFSTLEIQRTEQGDSAMYLCASSSHANRAPSNYGYTFGSGTRLTVV.

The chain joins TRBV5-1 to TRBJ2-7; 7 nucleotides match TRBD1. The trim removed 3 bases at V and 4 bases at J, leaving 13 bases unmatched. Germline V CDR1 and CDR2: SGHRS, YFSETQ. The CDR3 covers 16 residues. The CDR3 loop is CASSSRPGGVSYEQYF. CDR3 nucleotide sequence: TGCGCCAGCAGCTCTAGGCCAGGGGGAGTCTCTTACGAGCAGTACTTC.

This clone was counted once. For the CDR3, the DNA is TGCGCCAGCAGCCAAGATTCAGGGGGTCAGCCCCAGCATTTT. Translated: CASSQDSGGQPQHF. The V gene is TRBV4-1, the J gene TRBJ1-5, with TRBD1 identical over 7 bases. Germline CDR1 MGHRA, CDR2 YSYEKL. The junction had 2 bases not matched to a gene; V was cut back by 0 bases and J by 6 bases. The CDR3 covers 14 residues.

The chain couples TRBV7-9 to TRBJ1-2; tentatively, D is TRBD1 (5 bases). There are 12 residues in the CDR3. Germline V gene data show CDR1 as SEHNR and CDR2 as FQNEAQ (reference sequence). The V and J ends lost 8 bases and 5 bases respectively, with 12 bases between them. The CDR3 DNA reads TGTGCCAGCGGACATGTGGGTTATGGCTACACCTTC. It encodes CASGHVGYGYTF.

The DNA of the CDR3 is TGTGCCAGCAGCTTAGCCCAGACAGGGACCAGTGGCACCATATATTTT. It translates to CASSLAQTGTSGTIYF. The rearrangement links TRBV11-3 to TRBJ1-3, with 7 bases aligning to TRBD1. Unmatched junction bases numbered 12, after V lost 1 base and J lost 9 bases. The CDR3 extends over 16 amino acids. CDR1 SGHNT and CDR2 YENEEA come from the germline V gene.

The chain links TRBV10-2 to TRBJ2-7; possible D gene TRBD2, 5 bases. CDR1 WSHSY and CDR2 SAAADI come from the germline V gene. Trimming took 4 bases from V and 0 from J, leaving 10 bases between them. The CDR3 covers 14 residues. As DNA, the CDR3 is TGCGCCAGCAGTGTTAGCGTGTACTCCTACGAGCAGTACTTC. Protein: CASSVSVYSYEQYF.

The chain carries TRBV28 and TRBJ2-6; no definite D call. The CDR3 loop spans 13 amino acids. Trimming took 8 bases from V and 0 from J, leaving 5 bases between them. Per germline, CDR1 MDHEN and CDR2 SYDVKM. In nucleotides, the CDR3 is TGTGCCAGCCTAATCTCTGGGGCCAACGTCCTGACTTTC. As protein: CASLISGANVLTF.

The CDR3 here is CASSLGGAWTGAYNEQFF. For the CDR3, the DNA is TGTGCCAGCAGCCTAGGGGGTGCTTGGACAGGAGCCTACAATGAGCAGTTCTTC. The J gene is TRBJ2-1, the V gene TRBV14; 7 bases line up with TRBD1. Germline assignment: CDR1 SGHDN and CDR2 FVKESK. The CDR3 has 18 residues. After removal of 4 bases from V and 2 bases from J, the junction contained 14 bases not matched to a gene.

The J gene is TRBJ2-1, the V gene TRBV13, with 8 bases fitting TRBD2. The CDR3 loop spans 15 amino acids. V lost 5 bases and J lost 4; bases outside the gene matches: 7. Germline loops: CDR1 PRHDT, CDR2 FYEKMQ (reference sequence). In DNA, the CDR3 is TGTGCCAGCAGCCAGGGACTAGGTCGGTACAATGAGCAGTTCTTC. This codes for CASSQGLGRYNEQFF. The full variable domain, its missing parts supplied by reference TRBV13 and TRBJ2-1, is AAGVIQSPRHLIKEKRETATLKCYPIPRHDTVYWYQQGPGQDPQFLISFYEKMQSDKGSIPDRFSAQQFSDYHSELNMSSLELGDSALYFCASSQGLGRYNEQFFGPGTRLTVL.

CDR3 in amino acids: CASSQVKRGPEALDTEAFF. The CDR3 DNA reads TGCGCCAGCAGCCAAGTCAAAAGGGGGCCTGAAGCGTTGGACACTGAAGCTTTCTTT. The chain joins TRBV4-3 to TRBJ1-1, with 7 bases that match TRBD1. The V gene end was trimmed by 1 base and the J gene end by 3 bases; junction bases not matched to a gene: 17. Germline V gene data show CDR1 as LGHNA and CDR2 as YSLEER. CDR3 size: 19 residues.

The CDR3 is CASSSAAARGPSGANVLTF. The DNA of the CDR3 is TGCGCCAGCAGCTCAGCCGCCGCCAGGGGCCCCTCTGGGGCCAACGTCCTGACTTTC. This chain uses TRBV5-1 with TRBJ2-6, with a tentative D call TRBD1 (6 bases). Germline-derived CDR1 and CDR2 are SGHRS and YFSETQ. The CDR3 runs to 19 residues. The V end lost 3 bases, the J end lost 0 bases, and 19 bases lay between the germline ends.